The rows below give T cell receptor beta chains drawn from one sample of a study. MiXCR, run by TCRdb on the 5' RACE reads, gives a single entry per CDR3 protein. The sample lists several thousand distinct CDR3 sequences, 30% to 40% occurring once. Specimen: tumor-infiltrating memory CD4+ T cells sorted from the breast tumor. The receptor source for this set is a female donor with breast cancer. CDR3s include the opening cysteine and the closing phenylalanine or tryptophan. The D gene is left open where the match is weak. Size tells how often a clone was seen (once, few, many) or the class of an expanded clone, and some rows leave it out.

medium-sized,TRBV7-2,16,TRBD1,TRBJ2-5,CASSGTGATSQETQYF,TGTGCCAGCAGCGGTACAGGGGCCACCTCCCAAGAGACCCAGTACTTC
.,TRBV7-2,14,.,TRBJ2-5,CASSLDRDGEAQYF,TGTGCCAGCAGCTTAGACAGGGACGGAGAGGCCCAGTACTTC
.,TRBV6-5,14,.,TRBJ1-2,CASTRGGQIYGYTF,TGTGCCAGCACCCGGGGGGGGCAGATATATGGCTACACCTTC
many,TRBV15,15,.,TRBJ1-5,CATSRDVAGVQPQHF,TGTGCCACCAGCAGAGATGTGGCAGGGGTGCAGCCCCAGCATTTT
.,TRBV29-1,16,TRBD2,TRBJ2-5,CSVVASGRASRETQYF,TGCAGCGTGGTAGCTAGCGGGAGGGCCTCGAGGGAGACCCAGTACTTC
many,TRBV7-2,16,.,TRBJ2-1,CASRPDGSTVNNEQFF,TGTGCCAGCAGACCAGACGGGAGTACAGTGAACAATGAGCAGTTCTTC
.,TRBV25-1,14,.,TRBJ2-3,CASSEGGRGGTQYF,TGTGCCAGCAGTGAAGGAGGCAGGGGAGGTACGCAGTATTTT
medium-sized,TRBV11-2,16,.,TRBJ2-1,CASRDRRRAKDDEQFF,TGTGCCAGCAGAGACCGGCGGAGGGCCAAGGACGATGAGCAGTTCTTC
many,TRBV7-9,15,.,TRBJ2-1,CASSLASGTYNEQFF,TGTGCCAGCAGCTTAGCTAGCGGTACCTACAATGAGCAGTTCTTC
many,TRBV18,15,.,TRBJ2-7,CASSPPFQGTYEQYF,TGTGCCAGCTCACCACCGTTTCAGGGGACCTACGAGCAGTACTTC
few,TRBV7-2,14,.,TRBJ2-7,CDSSLEFSSYEQYF,TGTGACAGCAGCTTAGAATTCTCGTCTTACGAGCAGTACTTC
.,TRBV20-1,15,TRBD2,TRBJ2-1,CSANFPTSGRYEQFF,TGCAGTGCTAACTTCCCGACTAGCGGGAGATATGAGCAGTTCTTC
.,TRBV20-1,15,.,TRBJ2-5,CSAGARVWVQETQYF,TGCAGTGCTGGGGCCAGGGTGTGGGTCCAAGAGACCCAGTACTTC
few,TRBV29-1,13,.,TRBJ1-2,CSVVTGGRYGYTF,TGCAGCGTTGTCACGGGTGGTCGCTATGGCTACACCTTC
.,TRBV5-1,15,.,TRBJ2-1,CASSLGAGMPNEQFF,TGCGCCAGCAGCTTGGGGGCCGGGATGCCGAATGAGCAGTTCTTC
few,TRBV6-1,13,.,TRBJ2-3,CASSDDGEQAQYF,TGTGCCAGCAGTGACGACGGGGAACAGGCCCAGTATTTT
medium-sized,TRBV9,14,.,TRBJ2-2,CASQNEEPTGELFF,TGTGCCAGCCAAAACGAGGAGCCCACCGGGGAGCTGTTTTTT
medium-sized,TRBV28,15,.,TRBJ2-3,CASSAPRGSTDTQYF,TGTGCCAGCAGTGCCCCTCGGGGGAGCACAGATACGCAGTATTTT
.,TRBV6-1,10,.,TRBJ2-1,CASSEIRQFF,TGTGCCAGCAGTGAAATTCGGCAGTTCTTC
.,TRBV7-6,13,.,TRBJ2-7,CASSSSLSYEQYF,TGTGCCAGCAGCTCCTCCTTGAGCTACGAGCAGTACTTC
large,TRBV7-3,16,.,TRBJ2-3,CASSPSRARFGNTQYF,TGTGCCAGCAGCCCATCCCGGGCGCGGTTTGGGAATACGCAGTATTTT
medium-sized,TRBV7-2,14,TRBD1,TRBJ1-5,CASSKTGGNQPQHF,TGTGCCAGCAGCAAAACAGGGGGCAATCAGCCCCAGCATTTT